This T cell receptor beta chain derives from a study of blood T cell repertoires in COVID-19. Study-level background: Sources were T cells, B-cell-depleted T cells, or PBMCs; the material itself was cDNA or gDNA.

V shed 6 bases and J shed 1 base, with 9 bases lying between them. CDR3 size: 13 residues. CDR1 is WSHSY, CDR2 SAAADI, per germline. The assay was immunoSEQ multiplex PCR, and TCRdb's table has in-frame clones only and misses some. The sample contains around 170,000 clones, roughly nine tenths of which appear only once. This rearrangement joins TRBV10-2 to TRBJ1-1; no firm D call. The receptor comes from a man younger than 35 who had recovered from COVID-19. The sample taken for sequencing was peripheral blood. CDR3 in amino acids: CASSAHTNTEAFF. In nucleotides, the CDR3 is TGCGCCAGCAGCGCGCATACGAACACTGAAGCTTTCTTT.